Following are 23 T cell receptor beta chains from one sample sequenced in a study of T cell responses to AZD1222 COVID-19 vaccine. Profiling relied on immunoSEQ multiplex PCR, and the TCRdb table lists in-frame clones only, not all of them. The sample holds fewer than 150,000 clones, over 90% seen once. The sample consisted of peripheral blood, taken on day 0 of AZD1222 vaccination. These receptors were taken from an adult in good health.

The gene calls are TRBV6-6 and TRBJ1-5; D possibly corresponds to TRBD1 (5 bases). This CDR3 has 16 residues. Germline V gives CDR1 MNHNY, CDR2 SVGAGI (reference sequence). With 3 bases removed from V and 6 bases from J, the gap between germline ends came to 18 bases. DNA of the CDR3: TGTGCCAGCAGTTATGAAGGACACGGACGGGGTCAGCCCCAGCATTTT. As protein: CASSYEGHGRGQPQHF.

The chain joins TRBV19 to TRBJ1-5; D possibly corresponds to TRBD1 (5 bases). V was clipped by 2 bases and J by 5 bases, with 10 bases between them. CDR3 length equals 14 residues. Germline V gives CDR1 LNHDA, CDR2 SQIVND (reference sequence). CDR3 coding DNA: TGTGCCAGTAGTATATTTACAGGTCATCAGCCCCAGCATTTT. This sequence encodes CASSIFTGHQPQHF.

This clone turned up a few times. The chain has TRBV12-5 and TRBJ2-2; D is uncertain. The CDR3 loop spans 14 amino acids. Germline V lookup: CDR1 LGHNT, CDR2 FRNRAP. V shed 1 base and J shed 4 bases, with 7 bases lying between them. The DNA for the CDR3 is TGTGCTAGTGGTTTGGGACACTCCACCGGGGAGCTGTTTTTT. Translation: CASGLGHSTGELFF.

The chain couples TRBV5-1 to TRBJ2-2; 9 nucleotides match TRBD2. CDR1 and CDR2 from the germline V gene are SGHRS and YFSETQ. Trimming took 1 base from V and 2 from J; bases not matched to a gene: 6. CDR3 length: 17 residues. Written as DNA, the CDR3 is TGCGCCAGCAGCTTGTTCGCGCTAGCGGGAAACACCGGGGAGCTGTTTTTT. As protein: CASSLFALAGNTGELFF.

The CDR3 nucleotides read TGCAGTGCTAGTGGTCGAGGGGGATTGAACACTGAAGCTTTCTTT. It codes for CSASGRGGLNTEAFF. The rearrangement uses TRBV20-1 and TRBJ1-1, with D tentatively TRBD1 (6 bases). Trimming stripped 3 bases from V and 0 bases from J, with 14 bases between. The CDR3 runs 15 residues. Germline-derived CDR1 and CDR2 are DFQATT and SNEGSKA (reference sequence).

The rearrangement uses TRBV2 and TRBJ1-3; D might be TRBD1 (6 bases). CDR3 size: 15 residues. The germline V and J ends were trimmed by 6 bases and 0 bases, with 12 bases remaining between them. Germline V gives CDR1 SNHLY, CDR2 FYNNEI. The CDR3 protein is CASRRGALSGNTIYF. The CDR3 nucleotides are TGTGCCAGCAGGAGGGGGGCTCTCTCTGGAAACACCATATATTTT.

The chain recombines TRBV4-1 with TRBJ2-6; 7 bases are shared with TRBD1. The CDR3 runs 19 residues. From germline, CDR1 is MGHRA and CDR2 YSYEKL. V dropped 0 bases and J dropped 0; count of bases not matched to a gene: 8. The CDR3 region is CASSQERGLESSGANVLTF. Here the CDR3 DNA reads TGCGCCAGCAGCCAAGAAAGGGGGCTGGAGAGCTCTGGGGCCAACGTCCTGACTTTC.

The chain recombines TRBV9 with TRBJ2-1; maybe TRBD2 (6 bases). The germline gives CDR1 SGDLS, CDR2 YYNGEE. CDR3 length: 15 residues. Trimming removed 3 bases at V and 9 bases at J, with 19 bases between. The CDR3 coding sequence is TGTGCCAGCAGCGCAACGTGGGGGGAGGAGGGTGAGCAGTTCTTC. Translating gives CASSATWGEEGEQFF.

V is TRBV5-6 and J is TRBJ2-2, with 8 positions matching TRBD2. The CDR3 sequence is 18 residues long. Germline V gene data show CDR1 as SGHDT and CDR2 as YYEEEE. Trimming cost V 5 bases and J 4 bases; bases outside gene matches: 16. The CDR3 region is CASRSFLGSGGFTGELFF. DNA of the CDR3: TGTGCCAGCAGATCCTTTTTAGGAAGCGGGGGATTCACCGGGGAGCTGTTTTTT.

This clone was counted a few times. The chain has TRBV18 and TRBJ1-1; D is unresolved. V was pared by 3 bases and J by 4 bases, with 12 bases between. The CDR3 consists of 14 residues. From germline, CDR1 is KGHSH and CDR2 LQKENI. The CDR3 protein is CASSPRVAGTEAFF. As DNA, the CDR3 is TGTGCCAGCTCACCGAGGGTGGCTGGCACTGAAGCTTTCTTT.

The CDR3 sequence is CASRKQGPNTEAFF. DNA for the CDR3: TGTGCCAGTAGGAAACAGGGTCCGAACACTGAAGCTTTCTTT. This chain uses TRBV19 with TRBJ1-1; TRBD1 is a possible D gene (6 bases). Germline V gene sequence: CDR1 LNHDA, CDR2 SQIVND (reference sequence). The CDR3 length is 14 residues. V was trimmed by 6 bases and J by 1 base, leaving 12 bases between them.

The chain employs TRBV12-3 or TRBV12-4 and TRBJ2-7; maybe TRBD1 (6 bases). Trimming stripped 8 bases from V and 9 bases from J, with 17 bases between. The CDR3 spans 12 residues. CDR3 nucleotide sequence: TGTGCCAGCGGTTGGACAGTCAATGGGCAGTACTTC. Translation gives CASGWTVNGQYF.

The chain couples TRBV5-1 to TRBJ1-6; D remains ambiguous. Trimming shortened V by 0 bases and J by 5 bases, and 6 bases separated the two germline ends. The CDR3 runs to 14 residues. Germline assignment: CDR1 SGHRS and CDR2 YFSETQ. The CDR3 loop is CASSLGLHNSPLHF. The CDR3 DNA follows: TGCGCCAGCAGCTTGGGACTCCATAATTCACCCCTCCACTTT. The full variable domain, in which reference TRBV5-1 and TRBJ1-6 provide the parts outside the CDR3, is KAGVTQTPRYLIKTRGQQVTLSCSPISGHRSVSWYQQTPGQGLQFLFEYFSETQRNKGNFPGRFSGRQFSNSRSEMNVSTLELGDSALYLCASSLGLHNSPLHFGNGTRLTVT.

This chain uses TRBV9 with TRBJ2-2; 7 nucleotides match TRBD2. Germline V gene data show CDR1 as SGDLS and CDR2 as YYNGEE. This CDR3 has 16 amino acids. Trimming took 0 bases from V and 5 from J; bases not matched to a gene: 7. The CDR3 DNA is TGTGCCAGCAGCGTAGAGTCAGGGAGGGAGACCGGGGAGCTGTTTTTT. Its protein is CASSVESGRETGELFF. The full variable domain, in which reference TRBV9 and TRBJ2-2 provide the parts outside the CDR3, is DSGVTQTPKHLITATGQRVTLRCSPRSGDLSVYWYQQSLDQGLQFLIQYYNGEERAKGNILERFSAQQFPDLHSELNLSSLELGDSALYFCASSVESGRETGELFFGEGSRLTVL.

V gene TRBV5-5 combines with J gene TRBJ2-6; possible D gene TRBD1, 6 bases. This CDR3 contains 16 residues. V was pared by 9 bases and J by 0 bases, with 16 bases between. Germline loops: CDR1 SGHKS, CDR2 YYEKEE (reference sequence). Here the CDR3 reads CATETGLSSGANVLTF. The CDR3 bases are TGTGCCACTGAGACAGGATTGAGCTCTGGGGCCAACGTCCTGACTTTC.

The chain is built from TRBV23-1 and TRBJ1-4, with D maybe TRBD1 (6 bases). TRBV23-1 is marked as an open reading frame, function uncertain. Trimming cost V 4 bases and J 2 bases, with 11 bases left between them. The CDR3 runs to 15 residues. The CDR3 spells CASSPRGQTNEKLFF. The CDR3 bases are TGCGCCAGCAGTCCCAGGGGCCAGACTAATGAAAAACTGTTTTTT.

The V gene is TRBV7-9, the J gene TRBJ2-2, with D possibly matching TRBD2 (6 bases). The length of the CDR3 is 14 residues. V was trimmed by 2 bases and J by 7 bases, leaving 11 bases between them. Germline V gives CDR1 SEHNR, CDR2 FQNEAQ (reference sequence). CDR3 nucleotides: TGTGCCAGCAGCTTACAGGGAGCGGGCGGGGAGCTGTTTTTT. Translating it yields CASSLQGAGGELFF. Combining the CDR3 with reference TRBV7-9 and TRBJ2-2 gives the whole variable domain DTGVSQNPRHKITKRGQNVTFRCDPISEHNRLYWYRQTLGQGPEFLTYFQNEAQLEKSRLLSDRFSAERPKGSFSTLEIQRTEQGDSAMYLCASSLQGAGGELFFGEGSRLTVL.

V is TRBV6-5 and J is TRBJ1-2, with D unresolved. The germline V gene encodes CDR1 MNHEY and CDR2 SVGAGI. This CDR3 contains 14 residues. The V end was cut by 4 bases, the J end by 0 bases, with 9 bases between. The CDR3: CASSSSRANYGYTF. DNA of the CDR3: TGTGCCAGCAGTTCCTCTCGGGCTAACTATGGCTACACCTTC.

The CDR3 DNA reads TGCGCCAGCAGCCATAGGGACAGGGCGACCTATGGCTACACCTTC. Encoded protein: CASSHRDRATYGYTF. The rearrangement joins TRBV4-1 to TRBJ1-2, with 9 positions matching TRBD1. This CDR3 has 15 residues. V trimming: 3 bases; J trimming: 4 bases; junction bases outside the gene matches: 6. Germline CDR1 and CDR2: MGHRA and YSYEKL.

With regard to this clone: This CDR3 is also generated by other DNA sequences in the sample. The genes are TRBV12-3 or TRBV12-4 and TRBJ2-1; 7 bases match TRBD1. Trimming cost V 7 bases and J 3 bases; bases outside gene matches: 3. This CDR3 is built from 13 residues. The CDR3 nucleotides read TGTGCCAGCAACCGACAGGGCTACAATGAGCAGTTCTTC. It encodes CASNRQGYNEQFF.

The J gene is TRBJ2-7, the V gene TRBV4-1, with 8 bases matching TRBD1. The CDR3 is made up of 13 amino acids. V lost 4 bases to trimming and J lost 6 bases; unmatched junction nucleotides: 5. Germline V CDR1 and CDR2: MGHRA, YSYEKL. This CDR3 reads CASSLTTGVEQYF. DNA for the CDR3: TGCGCCAGCAGCCTAACGACAGGGGTCGAGCAGTACTTC.

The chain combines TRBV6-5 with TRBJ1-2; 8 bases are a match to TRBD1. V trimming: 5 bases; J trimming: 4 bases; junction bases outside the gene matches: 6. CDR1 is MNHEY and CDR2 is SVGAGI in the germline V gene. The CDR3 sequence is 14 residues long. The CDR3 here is CASSLGQGRYGYTF. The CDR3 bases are TGTGCCAGCAGTCTAGGACAGGGTCGCTATGGCTACACCTTC.

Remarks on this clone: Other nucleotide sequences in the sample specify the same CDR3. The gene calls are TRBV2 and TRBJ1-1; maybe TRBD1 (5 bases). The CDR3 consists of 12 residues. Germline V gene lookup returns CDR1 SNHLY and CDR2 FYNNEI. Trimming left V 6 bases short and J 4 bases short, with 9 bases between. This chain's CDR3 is CASRGEGTEAFF. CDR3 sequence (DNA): TGTGCCAGCAGAGGGGAGGGCACTGAAGCTTTCTTT.